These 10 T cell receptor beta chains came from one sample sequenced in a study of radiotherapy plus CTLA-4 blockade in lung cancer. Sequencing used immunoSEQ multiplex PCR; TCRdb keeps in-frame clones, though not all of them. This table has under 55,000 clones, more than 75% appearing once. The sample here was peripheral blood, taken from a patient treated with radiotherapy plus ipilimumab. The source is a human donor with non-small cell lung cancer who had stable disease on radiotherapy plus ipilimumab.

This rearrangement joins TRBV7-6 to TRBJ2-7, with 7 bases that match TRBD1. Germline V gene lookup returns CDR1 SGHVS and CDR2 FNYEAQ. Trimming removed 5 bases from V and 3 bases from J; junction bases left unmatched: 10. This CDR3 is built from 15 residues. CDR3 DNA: TGTGCCAGCAGCATCGGTACGGGACAGAACTACGAGCAGTACTTC. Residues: CASSIGTGQNYEQYF.

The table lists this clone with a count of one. The CDR3 coding sequence is TGTGCCAGCAGCCACGGACAGACACCTAACGGAAACACCATATATTTT. This gives the protein CASSHGQTPNGNTIYF. The rearrangement links TRBV28 to TRBJ1-3; weak D call: TRBD1 (6 bases). This CDR3 has 16 residues. The germline gives CDR1 MDHEN, CDR2 SYDVKM. Trimming stripped 6 bases from V and 4 bases from J, with 19 bases between.

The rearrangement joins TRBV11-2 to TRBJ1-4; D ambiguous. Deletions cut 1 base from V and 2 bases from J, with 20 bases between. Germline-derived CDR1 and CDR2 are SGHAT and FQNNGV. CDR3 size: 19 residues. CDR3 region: CASSLGVAGGGSTNEKLFF. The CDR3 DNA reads TGTGCCAGCAGCTTAGGTGTGGCGGGAGGAGGATCTACTAATGAAAAACTGTTTTTT.

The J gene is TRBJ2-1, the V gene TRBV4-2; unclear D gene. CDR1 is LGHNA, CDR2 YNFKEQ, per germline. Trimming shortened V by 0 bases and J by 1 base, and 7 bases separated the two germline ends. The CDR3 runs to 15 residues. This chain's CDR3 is CASSQDRSSYNEQFF. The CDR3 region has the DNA TGTGCCAGCAGCCAAGATCGGTCGTCCTACAATGAGCAGTTCTTC.

CDR3 protein: CASSPRGDTEAFF. The CDR3 nucleotides read TGTGCCAGCAGCCCCCGGGGGGACACTGAAGCTTTCTTT. The chain joins TRBV9 to TRBJ1-1; maybe TRBD1 (5 bases). The CDR3 loop spans 13 amino acids. V was cut by 4 bases and J by 3 bases, with 10 bases left in between. Germline CDR1 SGDLS, CDR2 YYNGEE.

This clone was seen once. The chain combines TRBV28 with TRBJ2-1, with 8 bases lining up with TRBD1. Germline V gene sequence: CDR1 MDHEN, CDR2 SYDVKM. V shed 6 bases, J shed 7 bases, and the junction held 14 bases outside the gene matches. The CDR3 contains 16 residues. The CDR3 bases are TGTGCCAGCAGCACACAAGACAGGGGAATATTGAATGAGCAGTTCTTC. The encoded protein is CASSTQDRGILNEQFF.

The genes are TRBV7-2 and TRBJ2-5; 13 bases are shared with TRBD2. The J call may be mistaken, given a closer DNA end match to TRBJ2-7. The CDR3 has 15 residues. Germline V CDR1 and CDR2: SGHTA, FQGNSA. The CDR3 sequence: CASSPRTSGGYEQYF. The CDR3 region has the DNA TGTGCCAGCAGCCCCAGGACTAGCGGGGGATACGAGCAGTACTTC.

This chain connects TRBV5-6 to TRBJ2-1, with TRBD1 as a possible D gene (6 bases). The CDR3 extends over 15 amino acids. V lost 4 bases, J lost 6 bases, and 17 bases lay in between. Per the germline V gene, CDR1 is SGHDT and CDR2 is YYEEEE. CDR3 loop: CASSLRGGPINEQFF. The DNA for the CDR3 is TGTGCCAGCAGCCTCAGGGGTGGGCCAATCAATGAGCAGTTCTTC.

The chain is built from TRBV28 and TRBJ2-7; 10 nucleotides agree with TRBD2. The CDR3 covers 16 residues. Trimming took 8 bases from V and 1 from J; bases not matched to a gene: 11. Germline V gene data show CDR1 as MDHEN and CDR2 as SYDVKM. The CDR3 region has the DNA TGTGCCAGCTCCCGTCCCCCTAGCGGGAGATCCTACGAGCAGTACTTC. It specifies CASSRPPSGRSYEQYF.

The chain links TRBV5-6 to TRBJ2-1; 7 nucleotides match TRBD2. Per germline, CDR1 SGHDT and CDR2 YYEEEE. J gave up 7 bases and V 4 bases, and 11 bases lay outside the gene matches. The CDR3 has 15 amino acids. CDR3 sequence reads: CASSPARTRDNEQFF. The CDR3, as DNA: TGTGCCAGCAGCCCTGCTAGGACTAGGGATAATGAGCAGTTCTTC.